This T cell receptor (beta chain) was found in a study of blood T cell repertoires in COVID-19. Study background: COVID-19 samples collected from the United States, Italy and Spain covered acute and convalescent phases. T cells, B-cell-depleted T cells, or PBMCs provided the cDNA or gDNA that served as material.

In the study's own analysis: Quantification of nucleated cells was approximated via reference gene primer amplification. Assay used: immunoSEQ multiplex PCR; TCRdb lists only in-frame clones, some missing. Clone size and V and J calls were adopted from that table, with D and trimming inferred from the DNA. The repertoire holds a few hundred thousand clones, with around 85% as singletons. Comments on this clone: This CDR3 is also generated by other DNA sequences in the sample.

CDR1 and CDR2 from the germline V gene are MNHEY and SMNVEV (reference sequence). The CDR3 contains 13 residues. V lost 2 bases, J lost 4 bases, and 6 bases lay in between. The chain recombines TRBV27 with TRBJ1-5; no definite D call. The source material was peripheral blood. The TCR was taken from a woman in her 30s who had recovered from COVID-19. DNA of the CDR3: TGTGCCAGCAGTTTAACGGGGAATCAGCCCCAGCATTTT. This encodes CASSLTGNQPQHF.